Following are 6 T cell receptor beta chains from one sample sequenced in a study of cytomegalovirus exposure and HLA in healthy donors. The PCR contained 60 Vbeta and 13 Jbeta primers. The repertoire was sequenced with immunoSEQ multiplex PCR; TCRdb's copy has only in-frame clones and lacks some. The table has under 200,000 clones, roughly 70% seen once. The specimen was PBMCs. The receptors stem from a woman between 18 and 29 years old in good health and CMV-seropositive.

In this sample, this clone turned up a few times. The CDR3 loop is CASASGGFTDTQYF. CDR3 coding DNA: TGTGCCAGTGCTTCGGGTGGTTTCACAGATACGCAGTATTTT. V is TRBV11-1 and J is TRBJ2-3; D not resolved. Germline values: CDR1 SGHAT, CDR2 FQDESV (reference sequence). The CDR3 contains 14 residues. Trimming removed 9 bases at V and 2 bases at J, with 15 bases between.

The genes are TRBV19 and TRBJ2-6, with 8 bases lining up with TRBD1. The J segment lost 0 bases and the V segment lost 1 base, leaving 11 bases of the junction unmatched. Per the germline V gene, CDR1 is LNHDA and CDR2 is SQIVND (reference sequence). This CDR3 region has 20 residues. DNA for the CDR3: TGTGCCAGTAGTATAGGGGAGAGACAGGGGTTATCCTCTGGGGCCAACGTCCTGACTTTC. Its translation: CASSIGERQGLSSGANVLTF.

The V and J genes are TRBV6-6 and TRBJ2-5; 11 bases are a match to TRBD2. Germline CDR1 and CDR2: MNHNY and SVGAGI (reference sequence). Losses at the gene ends were 1 base for V and 5 bases for J; bases not matched to a gene: 3. There are 15 residues in the CDR3. DNA for the CDR3: TGTGCCAGCAGTTACTTTCCTAGCGGGGGGGAGACCCAGTACTTC. Protein sequence: CASSYFPSGGETQYF.

The chain combines TRBV7-9 with TRBJ2-5; 14 positions match TRBD2. The J call may be incorrect, as the DNA end agrees better with TRBJ2-7. CDR1 SEHNR and CDR2 FQNEAQ come from the germline V gene (reference sequence). This CDR3 is built from 17 residues. CDR3: CASSKSGLAGGTYEQYF. The CDR3 DNA is TGTGCCAGCAGCAAGTCCGGACTAGCGGGGGGTACCTACGAGCAGTACTTC.

The sample holds a few counts of this clone. This sequence joins TRBV14 and TRBJ2-7, with 11 bases aligning to TRBD1. CDR3 size: 15 residues. The ends lost 2 bases at V and 3 bases at J; junction bases unmatched: 3. Germline CDR1 is SGHDN and CDR2 is FVKESK. This CDR3 is CASSQRTGGNYEQYF. As DNA, the CDR3 is TGTGCCAGCAGCCAAAGGACAGGGGGCAACTACGAGCAGTACTTC.

A word on this clone: One end of the junction varies from germline; a read error may be responsible. The V gene is TRBV19, the J gene TRBJ1-4; D not resolved. The CDR3 is 12 amino acids. Per the germline V gene, CDR1 is LNHDA and CDR2 is SQIVND (reference sequence). The CDR3 sequence: CAGSLRHEKLFF. The CDR3 DNA reads as TGTGCCGGTAGTCTCAGGCATGAAAAACTGTTTTTT.